This paragraph covers one TCR beta chain sequence. The CDR3 is 15 amino acids. The table came from immunoSEQ multiplex PCR; TCRdb's copy has only in-frame clones and leaves some out. The repertoire has 300,000 to 400,000 clones, approximately 86% of them found once; the top ten carry more than 1.5%. The data were taken from a study of Ad26.COV2.S vaccination and SARS-CoV-2 variants. Treatment of the sample: around 19 received Ad26.COV2.S at low or high dose, single or two shots; roughly five received placebo; per-sample allocation not given. Sampling was performed 63 days after the first vaccine or placebo injection.

This material consisted of peripheral blood, taken in a trial of Ad26.COV2.S vaccine versus placebo. This TCR derives from a person between 18 and 65 years old who received the Ad26.COV2.S COVID-19 vaccine or a placebo. This chain joins TRBV12-1 and TRBJ2-2; the table names TRBD2, a call not compared with the DNA. TRBV12-1 corresponds to a pseudogene. CDR3 sequence reads: CASSFGRKRTGELFF. The CDR3 DNA follows: TGTGCCAGCAGCTTTGGTCGTAAGCGCACCGGGGAGCTGTTTTTT.